The present T cell receptor (beta chain) was sequenced within a study of T cells after yellow fever vaccination. TCRdb itself ran the 5' RACE reads through MiXCR, one entry per CDR3 protein. The sample comprises nearly 550,000 distinct CDR3 sequences, around 21% of which are singletons, and roughly 13% rests with the top ten. This clonotype occurred a few times. Its antigen is currently unknown. Regarding the study as a whole: Only a small proportion of the clonotypes turned up in both the CD4 and the CD8 compartments, likely arising from convergent recombination. Reappearing after the booster were most of the clones from primary vaccination (almost 97% CD4, around 88% CD8).

The sequencing here drew on PBMCs, taken 15 days after the yellow fever booster vaccination. This receptor was identified in a man aged 30 to 45 who received the YFV17D yellow fever vaccine.

CDR3 sequence reads: CASSLAGDAGELFF. The CDR3 DNA reads TGTGCCAGCAGCTTAGCTGGGGATGCCGGGGAGCTGTTTTTT. V is TRBV7-9 and J is TRBJ2-2; D remains unclear. The CDR3 extends over 14 amino acids. V was cut by 0 bases and J by 6 bases, with 8 bases left in between. The V gene's germline CDR1 is SEHNR and CDR2 FQNEAQ (reference sequence). Filled out from reference TRBV7-9 and TRBJ2-2, the complete variable domain reads DTGVSQNPRHKITKRGQNVTFRCDPISEHNRLYWYRQTLGQGPEFLTYFQNEAQLEKSRLLSDRFSAERPKGSFSTLEIQRTEQGDSAMYLCASSLAGDAGELFFGEGSRLTVL.